This T cell receptor (beta chain) was identified during a study of blood T cell repertoires in COVID-19. Across the whole study: COVID-19 samples from acute and convalescent phases originated in the United States, Italy and Spain. PBMCs, B-cell-depleted T cells, or T cells were the source of the cDNA or gDNA that made up the material.

Authors' data handling: Counts of nucleated cells, estimated from reference gene primer amplification, were obtained. TCRdb's copy holds only in-frame clones and misses some; the assay was immunoSEQ multiplex PCR. D and trimming were read from the DNA, whereas the V and J calls and clone size are those reported in that table. The data contain 150,000 to 200,000 clones, roughly 86% of them singletons. Losses at the gene ends were 8 bases for V and 4 bases for J; bases not matched to a gene: 3. CDR1 is SGHAT and CDR2 is FQNNGV in the germline V gene. This CDR3 spans 14 amino acids. The gene calls are TRBV11-2 and TRBJ2-1, with 12 bases that match TRBD2. The receptor was derived from a man aged 40-50 years with active or convalescent COVID-19. Sequenced material: peripheral blood. As DNA, the CDR3 is TGTGCCAGCTCCCTAGCGGGGGGGTACAATGAGCAGTTCTTC. Translation gives CASSLAGGYNEQFF.